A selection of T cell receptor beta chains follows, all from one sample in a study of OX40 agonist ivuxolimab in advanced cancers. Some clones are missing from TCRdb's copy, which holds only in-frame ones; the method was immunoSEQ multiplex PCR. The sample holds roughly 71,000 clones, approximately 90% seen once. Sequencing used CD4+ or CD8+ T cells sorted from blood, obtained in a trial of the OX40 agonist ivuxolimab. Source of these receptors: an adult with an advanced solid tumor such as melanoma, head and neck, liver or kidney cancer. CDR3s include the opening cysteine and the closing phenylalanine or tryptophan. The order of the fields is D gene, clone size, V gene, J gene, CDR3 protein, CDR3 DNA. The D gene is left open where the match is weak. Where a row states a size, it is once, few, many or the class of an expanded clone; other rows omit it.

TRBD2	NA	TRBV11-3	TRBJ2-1	CASSLDAGGIYNEQFF	TGTGCCAGCAGCTTAGATGCGGGGGGGATCTACAATGAGCAGTTCTTC
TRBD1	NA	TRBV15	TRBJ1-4	CATSTGQGGEKLFF	TGTGCCACCAGCACGGGACAGGGTGGTGAAAAACTGTTTTTT
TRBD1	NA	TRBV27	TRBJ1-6	CASSGTGTGSPLHF	TGTGCCAGCAGTGGGACAGGGACCGGTTCACCCCTCCACTTT
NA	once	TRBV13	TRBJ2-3	CASSLVGLGADTQYF	TGTGCCAGCAGCTTAGTAGGACTTGGGGCAGATACGCAGTATTTT
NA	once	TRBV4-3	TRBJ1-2	CASSQEWPGLSYGYTF	TGCGCCAGCAGCCAAGAGTGGCCAGGGCTCTCCTATGGCTACACCTTC
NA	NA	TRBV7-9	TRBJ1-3	CASSSPMDLGNTIYF	TGTGCCAGCAGCTCCCCAATGGATCTCGGAAACACCATATATTTT
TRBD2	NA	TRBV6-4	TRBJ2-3	CASSSLAGESDTQYF	TGTGCCAGCAGTTCCCTAGCGGGAGAGTCAGATACGCAGTATTTT
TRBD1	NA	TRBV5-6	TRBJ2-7	CASSSTGGLLPYEQYF	TGTGCCAGCAGCTCGACAGGGGGCCTACTCCCCTACGAGCAGTACTTC
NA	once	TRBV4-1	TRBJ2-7	CASKIATGMGSYEQYF	TGCGCCAGCAAAATAGCCACAGGGATGGGCTCCTACGAGCAGTACTTC
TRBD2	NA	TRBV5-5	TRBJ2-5	CASSLALAGGHETQYF	TGTGCCAGCAGCTTGGCACTAGCGGGAGGGCATGAGACCCAGTACTTC
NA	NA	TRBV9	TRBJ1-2	CASSSGTSYGYTF	TGTGCCAGCAGCTCCGGGACAAGCTATGGCTACACCTTC
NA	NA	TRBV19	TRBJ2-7	CASSMRPDYEQYF	TGTGCCAGTAGTATGAGACCCGACTACGAGCAGTACTTC
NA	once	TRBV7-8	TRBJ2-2	CASFQNTGELFF	TGTGCCAGCTTCCAGAACACCGGGGAGCTGTTTTTT
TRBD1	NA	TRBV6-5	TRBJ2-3	CASSYGGQGADTQYF	TGTGCCAGCAGTTACGGGGGACAGGGTGCAGATACGCAGTATTTT
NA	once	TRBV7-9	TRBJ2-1	CASSSGVENEQFF	TGTGCCAGCAGCTCGGGCGTTGAGAATGAGCAGTTCTTC
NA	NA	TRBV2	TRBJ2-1	CASSDNYHNEQFF	TGTGCCAGCAGTGATAACTACCACAATGAGCAGTTCTTC
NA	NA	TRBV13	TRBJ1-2	CASSPKSWQGSLGYTF	TGTGCCAGCAGCCCGAAATCTTGGCAGGGTTCTTTGGGCTACACCTTC
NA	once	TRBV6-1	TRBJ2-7	CASSEGHAYEQYF	TGTGCCAGCAGTGAGGGGCATGCCTACGAGCAGTACTTC
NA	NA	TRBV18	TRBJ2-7	CASSLDISYEQYF	TGTGCCAGCTCACTTGACATCTCCTACGAGCAGTACTTC
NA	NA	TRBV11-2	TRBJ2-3	CASSPLSSPRTDTQYF	TGTGCCAGCAGCCCACTTTCATCTCCCCGCACAGATACGCAGTATTTT
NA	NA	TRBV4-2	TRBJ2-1	CASSQERGSAWGQFF	TGTGCCAGCAGCCAAGAACGGGGTTCCGCCTGGGGGCAGTTCTTC
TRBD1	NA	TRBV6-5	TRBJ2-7	CASSYSTGTYEQYF	TGTGCCAGCAGTTACTCGACAGGGACCTACGAGCAGTACTTC
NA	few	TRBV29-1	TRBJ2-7	CSVEGAHSEQYF	TGCAGCGTTGAGGGGGCCCACAGCGAGCAGTACTTC
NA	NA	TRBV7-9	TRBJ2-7	CASSLMVGGLAERPYEQYF	TGTGCCAGCAGCTTAATGGTTGGGGGTCTAGCAGAAAGACCTTACGAGCAGTACTTC
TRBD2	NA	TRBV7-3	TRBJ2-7	CASSLGGGSYEQYF	TGTGCCAGCAGCTTAGGTGGCGGGAGTTACGAGCAGTACTTC
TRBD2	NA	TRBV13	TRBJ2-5	CASSDLPGGQGETQYF	TGTGCCAGCAGCGATCTACCGGGAGGGCAAGGGGAGACCCAGTACTTC
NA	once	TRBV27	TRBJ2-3	CASSLVRGTDTQYF	TGTGCCAGCAGTTTAGTCCGGGGCACAGATACGCAGTATTTT
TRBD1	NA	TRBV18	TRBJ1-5	CASSPLGQPSNQPQHF	TGTGCCAGCTCACCGCTGGGACAGCCTAGCAATCAGCCCCAGCATTTT
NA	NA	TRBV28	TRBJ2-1	CASSFGLRGHNEQFF	TGTGCCAGCAGTTTTGGGCTCCGAGGCCACAATGAGCAGTTCTTC
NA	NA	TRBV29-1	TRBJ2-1	CSVDGHGRSYNEQFF	TGCAGCGTTGATGGGCACGGGAGATCCTACAATGAGCAGTTCTTC
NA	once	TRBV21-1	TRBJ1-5	CASSLQRGTGRKNQPQHF	TGTGCCAGCAGCTTACAAAGAGGGACAGGGAGGAAAAATCAGCCCCAGCATTTT
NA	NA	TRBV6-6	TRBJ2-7	CASSFWESSYEQYF	TGTGCCAGCAGTTTTTGGGAGAGCTCCTACGAGCAGTACTTC
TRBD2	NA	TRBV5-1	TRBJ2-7	CASSLDASGSYEQYF	TGCGCCAGCAGCTTGGACGCTAGCGGGAGTTACGAGCAGTACTTC
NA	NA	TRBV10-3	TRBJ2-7	CAISESMSYEQYF	TGTGCCATCAGTGAGAGTATGAGCTACGAGCAGTACTTC
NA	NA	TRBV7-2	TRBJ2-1	CASSPGTLVEQFF	TGTGCCAGCAGCCCCGGGACTCTAGTCGAGCAGTTCTTC
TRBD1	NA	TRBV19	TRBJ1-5	CASSQGQINQPQHF	TGTGCCAGTAGTCAGGGACAGATTAATCAGCCCCAGCATTTT
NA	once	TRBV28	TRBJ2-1	CASSSLGVGGNFYNEQFF	TGTGCCAGCAGTTCCCTTGGGGTCGGCGGGAACTTCTACAATGAGCAGTTCTTC
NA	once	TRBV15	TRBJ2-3	CATSRGTTDTQYF	TGTGCCACCAGCAGAGGGACAACAGATACGCAGTATTTT
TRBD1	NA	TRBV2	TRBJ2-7	CASSEARTGYEQYF	TGTGCCAGCAGTGAAGCGCGGACAGGGTACGAGCAGTACTTC
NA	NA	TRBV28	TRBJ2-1	CASSIVEGREQFF	TGTGCCAGCAGCATCGTGGAGGGGCGCGAGCAGTTCTTC
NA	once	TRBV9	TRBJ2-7	CASSVEDSTYEQYF	TGTGCCAGCAGCGTAGAGGACTCAACCTACGAGCAGTACTTC
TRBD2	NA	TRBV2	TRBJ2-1	CASIRGGRSYNEQFF	TGTGCCAGCATCCGGGGCGGGAGGTCCTACAATGAGCAGTTCTTC